This T cell receptor beta chain was recovered during a study of T cell responses to AZD1222 COVID-19 vaccine. Study observations and caveats: Seropositivity was recorded at baseline in only a handful of AZD1222 recipients. Spike-spanning, vaccine-associated CD4 TCRs were dominant at 160-218 and 743-854. Clonal diversity was possibly underestimated; the donors were predominantly white British and more often female. Increased Spike-specific TCR breadth and depth were observed after two AZD1222 doses.

On this clone itself: Its antigen is still unknown.

Sequencing was performed with immunoSEQ multiplex PCR; in TCRdb, only in-frame clones are kept and a portion is missing. The table lists 120,000 to 150,000 clones, about 92% of them singletons, with 4.5% to 5.5% in the top ten. Trimming removed 4 bases from V and 7 bases from J; junction bases left unmatched: 6. The germline gives CDR1 SGHDT, CDR2 YYEEEE. The CDR3 is 13 amino acids. This specimen consisted of peripheral blood, obtained on day 0 of AZD1222 vaccination. This chain connects TRBV5-6 to TRBJ1-2, with 8 nucleotides matching TRBD1. The sequence was collected from an adult in good health. CDR3 loop: CASSKLGTGGYTF. The CDR3 DNA reads TGTGCCAGCAGCAAGCTTGGGACAGGTGGCTACACCTTC.